This T cell receptor (beta chain) is drawn from a study of blood T cell repertoires in COVID-19. TCRdb's copy holds only in-frame clones and misses some; the assay was immunoSEQ multiplex PCR. The sample contains over 200,000 clones, approximately 83% of which appear only once. Looked up from germline, CDR1 is SEHNR and CDR2 is FQNEAQ (reference sequence). CDR3 length equals 15 residues. The V gene end was trimmed by 6 bases and the J gene end by 5 bases; junction bases not matched to a gene: 11. The sample taken for sequencing was peripheral blood. The source of this sequence is a woman between 25 and 40 years old with COVID-19, enrolled during active disease. The chain uses TRBV7-9 and TRBJ2-7, with TRBD1 identical over 9 bases. DNA of the CDR3: TGTGCCAGCAGTTTAACAGGGGGCGCAACTAACGAGCAGTACTTC. Translated, it gives CASSLTGGATNEQYF.